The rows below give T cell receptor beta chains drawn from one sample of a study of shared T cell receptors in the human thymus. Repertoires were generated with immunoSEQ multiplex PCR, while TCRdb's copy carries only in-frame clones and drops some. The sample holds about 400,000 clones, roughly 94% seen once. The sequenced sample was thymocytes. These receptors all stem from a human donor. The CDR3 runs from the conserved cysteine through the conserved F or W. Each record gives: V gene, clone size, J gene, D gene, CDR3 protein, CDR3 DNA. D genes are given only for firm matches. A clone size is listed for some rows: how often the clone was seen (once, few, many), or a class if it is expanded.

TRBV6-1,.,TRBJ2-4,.,CASSEARSPYKAKNIQYF,TGTGCCAGCAGTGAAGCGCGGTCCCCCTACAAAGCCAAAAACATTCAGTACTTC
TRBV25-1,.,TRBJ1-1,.,CASMGTIPSNTEAFF,TGTGCCAGCATGGGGACAATCCCGTCTAACACTGAAGCTTTCTTT
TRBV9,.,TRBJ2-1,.,CASSDHRDQLNNEQFF,TGTGCCAGCAGCGATCACAGGGACCAACTAAACAATGAGCAGTTCTTC
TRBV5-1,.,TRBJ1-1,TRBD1,CASNPRQGVMNTEAFF,TGCGCCAGCAACCCGCGACAGGGGGTGATGAACACTGAAGCTTTCTTT
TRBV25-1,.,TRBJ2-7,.,CASGGHYEQYF,TGTGCCAGCGGTGGGCACTACGAGCAGTACTTC
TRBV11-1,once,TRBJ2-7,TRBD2,CASSLGGRVTYEQYF,TGTGCCAGCAGCTTAGGAGGGAGGGTCACCTACGAGCAGTACTTC
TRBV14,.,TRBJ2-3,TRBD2,CASSQDYRGGLLAGGGGPDTQYF,TGTGCCAGCAGCCAAGATTACAGGGGGGGACTCCTAGCGGGAGGAGGTGGACCAGATACGCAGTATTTT
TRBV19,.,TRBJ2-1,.,CASSVTTYNEQFF,TGTGCCAGTAGTGTGACTACCTACAATGAGCAGTTCTTC
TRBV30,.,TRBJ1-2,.,CAWSAQGNYGYTF,TGTGCCTGGAGTGCGCAGGGGAACTATGGCTACACCTTC
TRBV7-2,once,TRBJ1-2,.,CASSPRHIRTDYGYTF,TGTGCCAGCAGCCCGAGGCATATCCGGACGGACTATGGCTACACCTTC
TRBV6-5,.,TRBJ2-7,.,CASSVRDTLYEQYF,TGTGCCAGCAGTGTCCGGGACACTCTATACGAGCAGTACTTC
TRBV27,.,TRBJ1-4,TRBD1,CASSLSLRGRNEKLFF,TGTGCCAGCAGTTTATCTCTCAGGGGGCGGAATGAAAAACTGTTTTTT
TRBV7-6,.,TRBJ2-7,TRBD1,CASSLTRQGDEQYF,TGTGCCAGCAGCCTAACTCGACAGGGCGACGAGCAGTACTTC
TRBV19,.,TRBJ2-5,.,CASSKGRETQYF,TGTGCCAGTAGTAAGGGTAGAGAGACCCAGTACTTC
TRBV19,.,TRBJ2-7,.,CASADRPAYEQYF,TGTGCCAGTGCCGACCGTCCCGCCTACGAGCAGTACTTC
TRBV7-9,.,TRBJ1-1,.,CASSFGQVGPNTEAFF,TGTGCCAGCAGCTTCGGGCAGGTCGGACCAAACACTGAAGCTTTCTTT
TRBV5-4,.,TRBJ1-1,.,CASSLAPKTDEGITEAFF,TGTGCCAGCAGCTTGGCCCCTAAGACCGATGAGGGGATCACTGAAGCTTTCTTT
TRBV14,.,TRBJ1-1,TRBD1,CASSQDKTGGGRDTEAFF,TGTGCCAGCAGCCAAGATAAAACAGGGGGCGGTCGGGACACTGAAGCTTTCTTT
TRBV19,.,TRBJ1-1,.,CASSIAGSDTEAFF,TGTGCCAGTAGTATAGCAGGGTCCGACACTGAAGCTTTCTTT
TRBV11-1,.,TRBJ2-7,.,CASSPTGRAYEQYF,TGTGCCAGCAGCCCGACAGGGAGGGCCTACGAGCAGTACTTC
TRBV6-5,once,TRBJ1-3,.,CATPRRNTIYF,TGTGCCACCCCGCGTCGAAACACCATATATTTT
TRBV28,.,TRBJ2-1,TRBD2,CASVAGGAYNEQFF,TGTGCCAGCGTAGCGGGAGGGGCCTACAATGAGCAGTTCTTC
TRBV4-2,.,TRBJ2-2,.,CASIGLASNTGELFF,TGTGCCAGCATCGGATTGGCCTCGAACACCGGGGAGCTGTTTTTT
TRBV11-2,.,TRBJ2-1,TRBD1,CASSFSRQGEVNEQFF,TGTGCCAGCAGCTTCTCCAGACAGGGAGAGGTCAATGAGCAGTTCTTC
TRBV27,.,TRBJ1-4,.,CASSFLGELFF,TGTGCCAGCAGTTTCTTGGGGGAACTGTTTTTT
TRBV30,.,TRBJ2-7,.,CAWRGTASSYEQYF,TGTGCCTGGAGGGGAACGGCCAGCTCCTACGAGCAGTACTTC
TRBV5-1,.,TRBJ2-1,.,CASSLGTAIAKNELVWSYNEQFF,TGCGCCAGCAGCTTGGGGACCGCGATTGCGAAGAATGAGTTGGTATGGTCCTACAATGAGCAGTTCTTC
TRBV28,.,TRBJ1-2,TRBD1,CASKREDREHGYTF,TGTGCCAGCAAAAGGGAGGACAGGGAACATGGCTACACCTTC
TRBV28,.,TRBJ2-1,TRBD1,CASSRQGPRNEQFF,TGTGCCAGCAGTCGACAGGGTCCCCGAAATGAGCAGTTCTTC
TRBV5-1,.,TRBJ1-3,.,CASSEKQGTGGNTIYF,TGCGCCAGCAGCGAGAAACAGGGAACGGGTGGAAACACCATATATTTT
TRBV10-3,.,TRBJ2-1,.,CAIGRDTGGSYNEQFF,TGTGCCATCGGTCGGGACACGGGGGGCTCCTACAATGAGCAGTTCTTC
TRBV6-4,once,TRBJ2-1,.,CASSDPAAREQFF,TGTGCCAGCAGTGACCCGGCCGCCCGGGAGCAGTTCTTC
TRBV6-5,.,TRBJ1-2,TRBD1,CASSPSGTGYGYTF,TGTGCCAGCAGTCCCTCCGGGACAGGGTACGGCTACACCTTC